The 22 T cell receptor beta chains presented below share a single source sample, sequenced in a study of radiation and T cells in renal cell carcinoma. The data were produced by immunoSEQ multiplex PCR, yet TCRdb's version contains in-frame clones alone and is incomplete. The profile shows approximately 120,000 clones, around 80% of them singletons. Time point specified: baseline pretreatment blood. Treatment defined: 15 Gy SBRT to primary tumor, nephrectomy 4 weeks later. The starting material was blood, obtained from a patient whose treatment included radiotherapy and nephrectomy. These receptor sequences come from a woman aged 55-69 years with renal cell carcinoma.

The chain links TRBV28 to TRBJ2-3; D uncertain. The germline gives CDR1 MDHEN, CDR2 SYDVKM. The V end was cut by 6 bases, the J end by 5 bases, with 6 bases between. The CDR3 length is 11 residues. The CDR3 DNA reads TGTGCCAGCAGCGCCTTAGATACGCAGTATTTT. Translating it yields CASSALDTQYF.

The gene calls are TRBV15 and TRBJ2-3; D is unclear. With 1 base removed from V and 1 base from J, the gap between germline ends came to 0 bases. The CDR3 runs to 12 residues. Germline CDR1 LNHNV, CDR2 YYDKDF (reference sequence). CDR3 sequence (DNA): TGTGCCACCAGCAGAGGCACAGATACGCAGTATTTT. Translated: CATSRGTDTQYF.

The chain has TRBV6-1 and TRBJ1-6; no reliable D call. CDR3 size: 13 residues. Germline CDR1 is MNHNS and CDR2 is SASEGT. Trimming pared 9 bases from V and 10 bases from J, leaving 16 bases between. The CDR3 spells CASWNGLDSPLHF. Written as DNA, the CDR3 is TGTGCCAGTTGGAACGGCCTGGACTCACCCCTCCACTTT.

The gene calls are TRBV27 and TRBJ2-3; 11 positions match TRBD2. The ends lost 5 bases at V and 5 bases at J; junction bases unmatched: 9. Germline V CDR1 and CDR2: MNHEY, SMNVEV (reference sequence). The CDR3 totals 16 residues. For the CDR3, the DNA is TGTGCCAGCAGTCCTATAGCGGGAGGGCGGGAAGATACGCAGTATTTT. Translated, it gives CASSPIAGGREDTQYF.

There are a few counts of this clone. The rearrangement joins TRBV6-1 to TRBJ1-5; D unresolved. There are 13 residues in the CDR3. The germline gives CDR1 MNHNS, CDR2 SASEGT. Between the trimmed V and J ends, which lost 9 bases and 3 bases, there was a span of 12 bases. The CDR3 nucleotides read TGTGCCAGTTGTTATAGGACCAATCAGCCCCAGCATTTT. Translated: CASCYRTNQPQHF.

The genes are TRBV2 and TRBJ1-1, with 8 bases that match TRBD1. The CDR3 is 15 amino acids. Germline V gene data show CDR1 as SNHLY and CDR2 as FYNNEI. Trimming took 8 bases from V and 6 from J; bases not matched to a gene: 14. The DNA for the CDR3 is TGTGCCAGCGCTCTACGAGCAGGGGGCGCGGCTGAAGCTTTCTTT. It specifies CASALRAGGAAEAFF.

The V and J genes are TRBV6-5 and TRBJ1-6; 8 nucleotides match TRBD1. Germline V gene lookup returns CDR1 MNHEY and CDR2 SVGAGI. This CDR3 has 14 amino acids. V shed 7 bases and J 9 bases; nucleotides not matched to a gene: 8. The CDR3 spells CASTRDRTISPLHF. DNA for the CDR3: TGTGCCAGCACCAGGGACAGGACCATTTCACCCCTCCACTTT.

This rearrangement joins TRBV13 to TRBJ2-5; D is unresolved. The germline V gene encodes CDR1 PRHDT and CDR2 FYEKMQ (reference sequence). Between the trimmed V and J ends, which lost 5 bases and 5 bases, there was a span of 9 bases. CDR3 length equals 12 residues. The CDR3 DNA reads as TGTGCCAGCAGCCCGCCGAGGGAGACCCAGTACTTC. It is translated as CASSPPRETQYF.

The chain combines TRBV5-4 with TRBJ2-6; no clear D gene. Germline V gene sequence: CDR1 SGHNT, CDR2 YYREEE (reference sequence). The V end lost 3 bases, the J end lost 4 bases, and 11 bases lay between the germline ends. The CDR3 has 15 amino acids. The CDR3 loop is CASSYNTRGANVLTF. CDR3 sequence (DNA): TGTGCCAGCAGCTATAATACGCGGGGGGCCAACGTCCTGACTTTC.

This clone occurred a few times. The V and J genes are TRBV2 and TRBJ2-7; D is unclear. The germline V gene encodes CDR1 SNHLY and CDR2 FYNNEI. The V and J ends lost 8 bases and 3 bases respectively, with 14 bases between them. The CDR3 has 13 residues. Here the CDR3 DNA reads TGTGCCAGCCGATCAGCTAATGACTACGAGCAGTACTTC. Its protein is CASRSANDYEQYF.

The V gene is TRBV18, the J gene TRBJ1-1, with D hard to call. Looked up from germline, CDR1 is KGHSH and CDR2 is LQKENI. Trimming stripped 1 base from V and 2 bases from J, with 11 bases between. CDR3 length: 15 amino acids. The CDR3 bases are TGTGCCAGCTCACCACGATCGCGGGGAAACACTGAAGCTTTCTTT. As protein: CASSPRSRGNTEAFF.

This clone was found many times. V and J are TRBV4-1 and TRBJ2-7, with TRBD2 matching 14 bases. This CDR3 contains 16 residues. Unmatched junction bases numbered 6, after V lost 4 bases and J lost 4 bases. Germline CDR1 MGHRA, CDR2 YSYEKL. The CDR3 spells CASSPATSGGAYEQYF. CDR3 in DNA: TGCGCCAGCAGCCCCGCGACTAGCGGGGGGGCTTACGAGCAGTACTTC.

The chain employs TRBV5-1 and TRBJ2-3, with 10 bases aligning to TRBD2. The ends lost 5 bases at V and 3 bases at J; junction bases unmatched: 6. The V gene's germline CDR1 is SGHRS and CDR2 YFSETQ. This CDR3 is 15 amino acids long. The CDR3 spells CASRASGSSTDTQYF. The DNA of the CDR3 is TGCGCCAGCAGGGCTAGCGGGAGTAGTACAGATACGCAGTATTTT.

The CDR3 reads CASSIQVYSNQPQHF. CDR3 DNA sequence: TGTGCCAGTAGTATACAGGTCTATAGCAATCAGCCCCAGCATTTT. The gene calls are TRBV19 and TRBJ1-5; no reliable D call. CDR1 and CDR2 (germline): LNHDA, SQIVND (reference sequence). The CDR3 consists of 15 residues. Trimming shortened V by 2 bases and J by 0 bases, and 8 bases separated the two germline ends.

The table lists this clone with a count of one. The V and J genes are TRBV28 and TRBJ2-7; D gene uncertain. Germline V gene sequence: CDR1 MDHEN, CDR2 SYDVKM. V lost 1 base and J 5 bases, leaving 15 bases between the germline ends. The length of the CDR3 is 15 residues. The CDR3 loop is CASSLYSPVSHEQYF. The CDR3 DNA reads TGTGCCAGCAGTTTATATTCCCCCGTGTCCCACGAGCAGTACTTC.

The chain has TRBV2 and TRBJ2-1; 10 nucleotides match TRBD2. The CDR3 runs to 15 residues. Per germline, CDR1 SNHLY and CDR2 FYNNEI. V was clipped by 0 bases and J by 9 bases; unmatched bases: 5. This CDR3 reads CASSEAERGGIEQFF. The CDR3 bases are TGTGCCAGCAGTGAAGCCGAGCGGGGGGGGATTGAGCAGTTCTTC.

V is TRBV28 and J is TRBJ1-4; D uncertain. Germline V gene lookup returns CDR1 MDHEN and CDR2 SYDVKM. The germline V and J ends were trimmed by 4 bases and 8 bases, with 20 bases remaining between them. The CDR3 extends over 16 amino acids. The CDR3 region is CASSSVRTTAWEKLFF. The CDR3 DNA is TGTGCCAGCAGTTCCGTAAGAACAACCGCCTGGGAAAAACTGTTTTTT.

The chain couples TRBV25-1 to TRBJ2-3, with 10 bases aligning to TRBD2. The V gene end was trimmed by 8 bases and the J gene end by 2 bases; junction bases not matched to a gene: 7. The germline V gene has CDR1 MGHDK and CDR2 SYGVNS. The CDR3 loop spans 15 amino acids. The CDR3: CASRDTSGVTDTQYF. CDR3 nucleotide sequence: TGTGCCAGCCGCGACACTAGCGGGGTCACAGATACGCAGTATTTT. Drawing the rest from reference TRBV25-1 and TRBJ2-3, the complete variable domain is EADIYQTPRYLVIGTGKKITLECSQTMGHDKMYWYQQDPGMELHLIHYSYGVNSTEKGDLSSESTVSRIRTEHFPLTLESARPSHTSQYLCASRDTSGVTDTQYFGPGTRLTVL.

V and J are TRBV18 and TRBJ2-4, with no clear D. V lost 2 bases and J 0 bases, leaving 5 bases between the germline ends. Germline loops: CDR1 KGHSH, CDR2 LQKENI. The CDR3 contains 14 residues. CDR3 nucleotides: TGTGCCAGCTCACCAGAACTAGCCAAAAACATTCAGTACTTC. It encodes CASSPELAKNIQYF. Based on the CDR3 plus reference TRBV18 and TRBJ2-4, the full variable domain is NAGVMQNPRHLVRRRGQEARLRCSPMKGHSHVYWYRQLPEEGLKFMVYLQKENIIDESGMPKERFSAEFPKEGPSILRIQQVVRGDSAAYFCASSPELAKNIQYFGAGTRLSVL.

The chain has TRBV6-4 and TRBJ2-1; 9 nucleotides align to TRBD1. V lost 0 bases and J lost 5; bases outside the gene matches: 5. This CDR3 region has 16 residues. Germline CDR1 and CDR2: MRHNA and SNTAGT. As DNA, the CDR3 is TGTGCCAGCAGTGACTCGCCGGGGACAGGGAACAATGAGCAGTTCTTC. Translated, it gives CASSDSPGTGNNEQFF.

This sequence joins TRBV27 and TRBJ2-7, with 8 bases identical to TRBD1. Germline values: CDR1 MNHEY, CDR2 SMNVEV (reference sequence). The CDR3 extends over 15 amino acids. V lost 5 bases to trimming and J lost 3 bases; unmatched junction nucleotides: 9. This CDR3 reads CASSPLDRALYEQYF. The CDR3 DNA sequence: TGTGCCAGCAGTCCTCTGGACAGGGCTCTCTACGAGCAGTACTTC.

The rearrangement joins TRBV6-5 to TRBJ2-1; D may be TRBD1 or TRBD2 (5 bases each). The CDR3 runs to 14 residues. With 5 bases removed from V and 4 bases from J, the gap between germline ends came to 12 bases. Per the germline V gene, CDR1 is MNHEY and CDR2 is SVGAGI. CDR3 in DNA: TGTGCCAGCAGTAGGGACGGGCGATACAATGAGCAGTTCTTC. Its translation is CASSRDGRYNEQFF.